Each of the 28 T cell receptor beta chains below was sequenced from the same sample in a study of beta chain features in type 1 diabetes. What was sequenced were expressed TCRB transcripts, since all of the isolated RNA had been reverse transcribed. Assay: immunoSEQ multiplex PCR; the TCRdb copy retains only in-frame clones and omits some. Altogether 400,000 to 500,000 clones are present, 14% being singletons, with the ten largest covering 0.035% to 0.045%. Sample: naive CD4+ T cells from blood. These receptors were collected from a man aged 25-45 years in good health.

This rearrangement joins TRBV4-3 to TRBJ1-6; a possible D gene is TRBD1 (5 bases). Germline V gene sequence: CDR1 LGHNA, CDR2 YSLEER. The length of the CDR3 is 16 residues. V lost 3 bases and J 0 bases, leaving 9 bases between the germline ends. The CDR3 bases are TGCGCCAGCAGCCAGGGACGGAGCTCCTATAATTCACCCCTCCACTTT. Translated, it gives CASSQGRSSYNSPLHF.

The chain is built from TRBV4-1 and TRBJ2-7; no clear D. V lost 0 bases and J lost 4, with 10 bases in between. The CDR3 extends over 14 amino acids. Germline values: CDR1 MGHRA, CDR2 YSYEKL. The CDR3, as DNA: TGCGCCAGCAGCCAAGATCCCTCCCCTTACGAGCAGTACTTC. It yields the protein CASSQDPSPYEQYF.

This clone was recorded a few times. This chain uses TRBV2 with TRBJ1-2; tentatively, D is TRBD1 (5 bases). V lost 6 bases to trimming and J lost 2 bases, with 10 bases between them. The CDR3 totals 13 residues. Germline V gene sequence: CDR1 SNHLY, CDR2 FYNNEI. This CDR3 reads CASSRDLNYGYTF. CDR3 nucleotide sequence: TGTGCCAGCAGCCGGGACCTGAACTATGGCTACACCTTC.

The V call is TRBV27, the J call TRBJ1-6, with D perhaps TRBD1 (6 bases). The CDR3 has 14 amino acids. V lost 5 bases and J lost 13, with 18 bases in between. CDR1 and CDR2 (germline): MNHEY, SMNVEV (reference sequence). CDR3 sequence (DNA): TGTGCCAGCAGTCCCCGGGGGGGCTTTGCTCCCCTCCACTTT. It translates to CASSPRGGFAPLHF.

This clone occurred a few times. The genes are TRBV30 and TRBJ2-5, with D maybe TRBD1 (5 bases). Looked up from germline, CDR1 is GTSNPN and CDR2 is SVGIG (reference sequence). This CDR3 has 13 residues. V was shortened by 0 bases and J by 6 bases, with 11 bases between the two germline ends. CDR3: CAWSVGRVKTQYF. The DNA of the CDR3 is TGTGCCTGGAGTGTAGGCAGGGTTAAGACCCAGTACTTC. The full variable domain, in which reference TRBV30 and TRBJ2-5 provide the parts outside the CDR3, is SQTIHQWPATLVQPVGSPLSLECTVEGTSNPNLYWYRQAAGRGLQLLFYSVGIGQISSEVPQNLSASRPQDRQFILSSKKLLLSDSGFYLCAWSVGRVKTQYFGPGTRLLVL.

About this clone itself: A much larger clone sits a single nucleotide away, making a read error possible. Additional DNA sequences in this sample encode the identical CDR3. CDR3 sequence (DNA): TGTGCCAGCAGCTTCAAAGAGACCCAGTACTTC. Translated: CASSFKETQYF. The chain joins TRBV5-6 to TRBJ2-5; D gene uncertain. Trimming took off 2 bases at V and 3 bases at J, with 2 bases between the two ends. This CDR3 comprises 11 residues. Germline V gives CDR1 SGHDT, CDR2 YYEEEE.

The chain links TRBV5-1 to TRBJ2-3; no firm D call. The ends were cut back, 3 bases at V and 0 bases at J, with 8 bases in the middle. Per the germline V gene, CDR1 is SGHRS and CDR2 is YFSETQ. The CDR3 has 14 residues. CDR3 sequence (DNA): TGCGCCAGCAGCTCGTCCCCTAGCACAGATACGCAGTATTTT. Encoded protein: CASSSSPSTDTQYF.

This clone turned up a few times. The CDR3 DNA sequence: TGTGCCACCAGCAGAGGCCTTAATGAGCAGTTCTTC. Translating gives CATSRGLNEQFF. The chain recombines TRBV15 with TRBJ2-1; no firm D call. Germline CDR1 LNHNV, CDR2 YYDKDF (reference sequence). The germline V and J ends were trimmed by 1 base and 7 bases, with 5 bases remaining between them. CDR3 length: 12 residues.

This clone was seen more than once but under ten times. The chain recombines TRBV6-1 with TRBJ1-2, with D unclear. This CDR3 has 12 amino acids. V shed 1 base and J shed 5 bases, with 5 bases lying between them. From germline, CDR1 is MNHNS and CDR2 SASEGT. The CDR3 here is CASSEDIYGYTF. CDR3 coding DNA: TGTGCCAGCAGTGAAGACATTTATGGCTACACCTTC.

This sequence joins TRBV5-6 and TRBJ1-1; 9 bases are a match to TRBD1. The junction had 4 bases not matched to a gene; V was cut back by 4 bases and J by 0 bases. The CDR3 covers 15 residues. Per the germline V gene, CDR1 is SGHDT and CDR2 is YYEEEE. The CDR3 DNA reads as TGTGCCAGCAGCACCGGGACAGGGATGAACACTGAAGCTTTCTTT. Protein sequence: CASSTGTGMNTEAFF.

This sequence joins TRBV5-4 and TRBJ2-3; possibly TRBD1 for D (6 bases). V was trimmed by 6 bases and J by 4 bases, leaving 12 bases between them. Germline lookup yields CDR1 SGHNT and CDR2 YYREEE (reference sequence). CDR3 length: 13 amino acids. The CDR3 bases are TGTGCCAGCACCCTTAAGGGGGCAGATACGCAGTATTTT. It translates to CASTLKGADTQYF. Complete variable domain (other parts from reference TRBV5-4 and TRBJ2-3): ETGVTQSPTHLIKTRGQQVTLRCSSQSGHNTVSWYQQALGQGPQFIFQYYREEENGRGNFPPRFSGLQFPNYSSELNVNALELDDSALYLCASTLKGADTQYFGPGTRLTVL.

The CDR3 protein is CALKQGPTSHKQETQYF. The CDR3 nucleotides read TGCGCCCTCAAGCAGGGTCCAACTTCTCATAAGCAAGAGACCCAGTACTTC. V is TRBV5-1 and J is TRBJ2-5, with D possibly matching TRBD1 (5 bases). CDR1 is SGHRS and CDR2 is YFSETQ in the germline V gene. V was pared by 10 bases and J by 2 bases, with 27 bases between. The CDR3 is 17 amino acids.

This chain joins TRBV4-3 and TRBJ2-7; TRBD2 might be the D (5 bases). The germline gives CDR1 LGHNA, CDR2 YSLEER. The CDR3 loop spans 13 amino acids. Trimming cost V 3 bases and J 4 bases, with 10 bases left between them. The CDR3 DNA is TGCGCCAGCAGCCAGTTCCCGGGGTACGAGCAGTACGTC. It specifies CASSQFPGYEQYV.

The chain joins TRBV7-9 to TRBJ1-4; TRBD1 matches at 8 bases. The CDR3 spans 14 residues. Germline CDR1 SEHNR, CDR2 FQNEAQ (reference sequence). V lost 5 bases, J lost 6 bases, and 5 bases stayed unmatched. The CDR3 reads CASSPRGRDEKLFF. For the CDR3, the DNA is TGTGCCAGCAGCCCCAGGGGGCGAGATGAAAAACTGTTTTTT.

In this sample, this clone turned up a few times. J is TRBJ2-1 and V is TRBV4-1; TRBD2 aligns across 7 bases. Trimming removed 0 bases from V and 13 bases from J; junction bases left unmatched: 6. CDR1 and CDR2 (germline): MGHRA, YSYEKL. This CDR3 spans 13 amino acids. The CDR3 bases are TGCGCCAGCAGCCAAGATATGGCTAGCGGACAGTTCTTC. Amino acid sequence: CASSQDMASGQFF.

The V call is TRBV19, the J call TRBJ2-1, with D hard to call. Germline-derived CDR1 and CDR2 are LNHDA and SQIVND (reference sequence). The germline V and J ends were trimmed by 4 bases and 2 bases, with 0 bases remaining between them. The CDR3 contains 11 residues. CDR3 amino acids: CASSTYNEQFF. The CDR3 nucleotides read TGTGCCAGTAGTACCTACAATGAGCAGTTCTTC. Using reference TRBV19 and TRBJ2-1 for the parts outside the CDR3, the full variable domain is DGGITQSPKYLFRKEGQNVTLSCEQNLNHDAMYWYRQDPGQGLRLIYYSQIVNDFQKGDIAEGYSVSREKKESFPLTVTSAQKNPTAFYLCASSTYNEQFFGPGTRLTVL.

On this clone itself: This same CDR3 is encoded by further DNA sequences in the sample. The rearrangement uses TRBV18 and TRBJ2-5; D perhaps matches TRBD1 (6 bases). This CDR3 region has 13 residues. Trimming pared 6 bases from V and 1 base from J, leaving 9 bases between. In germline, CDR1 is KGHSH, CDR2 LQKENI. CDR3 bases: TGTGCCAGCTCCCCAGGGGTCCAAGAGACCCAGTACTTC. This codes for CASSPGVQETQYF.

This clone was seen only a few times. The chain joins TRBV7-9 to TRBJ2-3, with 7 bases lining up with TRBD1. The CDR3 has 15 amino acids. CDR1 is SEHNR and CDR2 is FQNEAQ in the germline V gene (reference sequence). Germline trimming cut 5 bases from V and 0 bases from J; bases unmatched to any gene: 5. CDR3 residues: CASSPTQGSTDTQYF. The CDR3, as DNA: TGTGCCAGCAGCCCAACACAGGGGAGCACAGATACGCAGTATTTT.

This chain joins TRBV27 and TRBJ2-7, with D unclear. In germline, CDR1 is MNHEY, CDR2 SMNVEV (reference sequence). Trimming left V 8 bases short and J 2 bases short, with 13 bases between. This CDR3 is built from 13 residues. The CDR3 sequence: CASGDRATYEQYF. For the CDR3, the DNA is TGTGCCAGCGGCGATCGGGCCACCTACGAGCAGTACTTC.

The chain recombines TRBV28 with TRBJ1-2; 10 bases agree with TRBD1. The V gene's germline CDR1 is MDHEN and CDR2 SYDVKM. The CDR3 length is 15 residues. The V and J ends lost 5 bases and 4 bases, in that order; junction bases with no gene match: 7. CDR3 region: CASSQTGGKGYGYTF. CDR3 bases: TGTGCCAGCAGTCAGACAGGGGGCAAGGGCTATGGCTACACCTTC.

This clone has more than one count but fewer than ten. V gene TRBV19 combines with J gene TRBJ1-3, with 7 nucleotides matching TRBD1. CDR1 and CDR2 from the germline V gene are LNHDA and SQIVND (reference sequence). V gave up 6 bases and J gave up 3 bases; unmatched junction bases: 11. This CDR3 is 16 amino acids long. The CDR3 sequence is CASSLRWTGGGNTIYF. CDR3 DNA: TGTGCCAGTAGCCTTAGATGGACAGGCGGTGGAAACACCATATATTTT.

This chain uses TRBV5-1 with TRBJ1-2; D is unclear. Trimming pared 7 bases from V and 4 bases from J, leaving 20 bases between. The CDR3 runs 15 residues. The germline CDR1 and CDR2 sequences are SGHRS and YFSETQ. The CDR3 loop reads CASAASSTNAYGYTF. For the CDR3, the DNA is TGCGCCAGCGCCGCCTCCTCGACGAATGCCTATGGCTACACCTTC.

This sequence joins TRBV27 and TRBJ2-2; no firm D call. The germline V and J ends were trimmed by 3 bases and 4 bases, with 6 bases remaining between them. This CDR3 spans 13 amino acids. The germline V gene encodes CDR1 MNHEY and CDR2 SMNVEV (reference sequence). CDR3 DNA sequence: TGTGCCAGCAGTTTGATCGGCACCGGGGAGCTGTTTTTT. Its translation is CASSLIGTGELFF.

This clone was seen a handful of times. This chain joins TRBV6-1 and TRBJ1-2, with TRBD1 matching over 9 bases. The germline V gene has CDR1 MNHNS and CDR2 SASEGT. This CDR3 comprises 14 residues. The V gene end was trimmed by 5 bases and the J gene end by 4 bases; junction bases not matched to a gene: 5. This CDR3 reads CASSRTGVGYGYTF. The CDR3 DNA sequence: TGTGCCAGCAGTCGGACAGGGGTGGGCTATGGCTACACCTTC.

This chain uses TRBV7-2 with TRBJ2-2; TRBD2 matches 8 bases. There are 13 residues in the CDR3. The germline V gene encodes CDR1 SGHTA and CDR2 FQGNSA. After removal of 5 bases from V and 8 bases from J, the junction contained 4 bases not matched to a gene. CDR3: CASSPEREGELFF. As DNA, the CDR3 is TGTGCCAGCAGCCCCGAGCGGGAGGGGGAGCTGTTTTTT.

The V call is TRBV21-1, the J call TRBJ2-3; TRBD1 is taken as the D call from the table, unchecked against the DNA. TRBV21-1 is noted as a pseudogene. The CDR3 consists of 14 residues. The CDR3 sequence: CASHRDRGPDTQYF. CDR3 DNA: TGTGCCAGCCATCGGGACAGGGGTCCAGATACGCAGTATTTT.

In its sample, this clone was seen a few times. The chain recombines TRBV27 with TRBJ2-3; 11 nucleotides line up with TRBD2. Germline V gene data show CDR1 as MNHEY and CDR2 as SMNVEV (reference sequence). V was clipped by 5 bases and J by 4 bases; unmatched bases: 8. The CDR3 contains 16 residues. The CDR3 region is CASSASTSGVADTQYF. The CDR3 region has the DNA TGTGCCAGCAGTGCATCGACTAGCGGGGTAGCAGATACGCAGTATTTT.

This clone turned up a few times. The identical CDR3 is also encoded by other nucleotide sequences in the sample. The chain combines TRBV4-1 with TRBJ2-3; the D gene is possibly TRBD2 (5 bases). The CDR3 totals 13 residues. The V and J ends lost 1 base and 3 bases respectively, with 5 bases between them. Germline CDR1 reads MGHRA; CDR2 reads YSYEKL. CDR3 sequence: CASSQAGTDTQYF. CDR3 coding DNA: TGCGCCAGCAGCCAAGCGGGGACAGATACGCAGTATTTT.